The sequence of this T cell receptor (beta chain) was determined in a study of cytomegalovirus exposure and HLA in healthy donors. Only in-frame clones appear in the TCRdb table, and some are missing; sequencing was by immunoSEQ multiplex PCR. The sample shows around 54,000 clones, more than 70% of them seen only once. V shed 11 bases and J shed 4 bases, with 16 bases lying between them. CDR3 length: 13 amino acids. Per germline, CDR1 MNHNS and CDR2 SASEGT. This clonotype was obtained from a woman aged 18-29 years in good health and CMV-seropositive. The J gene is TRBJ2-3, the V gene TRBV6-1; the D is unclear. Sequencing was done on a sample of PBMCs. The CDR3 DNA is TGTGCCGGCTCCCGCCAGATATCAGATACGCAGTATTTT. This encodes CAGSRQISDTQYF.